Following are 21 T cell receptor beta chains from one sample sequenced in a study of cytomegalovirus exposure and HLA in healthy donors. 13 Jbeta primers and 60 Vbeta primers were used for the PCR. Profiled with immunoSEQ multiplex PCR; TCRdb holds only in-frame clones, not every one. The sample carries 95,000 to 130,000 clones, 50% to 65% recorded once. Sequencing input: PBMCs. The receptors come from a woman between 40 and 55 years old in good health and CMV-seropositive.

The chain joins TRBV5-8 to TRBJ1-1; D is uncertain. Trimming shortened V by 4 bases and J by 5 bases, and 12 bases separated the two germline ends. The length of the CDR3 is 13 residues. CDR1 and CDR2 (germline): SGHTS, YDEGEE. The DNA for the CDR3 is TGTGCCAGCAGCCTGGGTTTCGGGACTGAAGCTTTCTTT. Translating gives CASSLGFGTEAFF.

The V and J genes are TRBV4-3 and TRBJ2-6; D gene uncertain. Trimming removed 0 bases from V and 0 bases from J, with 9 bases in between. Germline V gives CDR1 LGHNA, CDR2 YSLEER. The CDR3 is 17 amino acids. CDR3 in amino acids: CASSQDEARSGANVLTF. In DNA form, the CDR3 reads TGCGCCAGCAGCCAAGATGAGGCCCGCTCTGGGGCCAACGTCCTGACTTTC.

This chain uses TRBV4-3 with TRBJ2-7; 10 bases agree with TRBD2. This CDR3 region has 14 residues. V trimming: 1 base; J trimming: 4 bases; junction bases outside the gene matches: 1. Germline CDR1 reads LGHNA; CDR2 reads YSLEER. CDR3 sequence reads: CASSQASGSYEQYF. Written as DNA, the CDR3 is TGCGCCAGCAGCCAAGCTAGCGGGAGTTACGAGCAGTACTTC.

There are a few counts of this clone. The chain is built from TRBV9 and TRBJ2-2; 9 nucleotides line up with TRBD2. This CDR3 is built from 16 residues. Germline-derived CDR1 and CDR2 are SGDLS and YYNGEE. V was clipped by 3 bases and J by 3 bases; unmatched bases: 6. Here the CDR3 reads CASSALAGRDTGELFF. Here the CDR3 DNA reads TGTGCCAGCAGCGCCCTAGCGGGGAGGGACACCGGGGAGCTGTTTTTT.

The V gene is TRBV11-3, the J gene TRBJ2-1, with TRBD2 matching over 9 bases. This CDR3 region has 15 residues. J lost 8 bases, V lost 5 bases, and 10 bases had no gene match. CDR1 is SGHNT, CDR2 YENEEA, per germline. The CDR3: CASSEGLANWDEQFF. CDR3 nucleotides: TGTGCCAGCAGCGAGGGACTAGCTAACTGGGATGAGCAGTTCTTC. The entire variable domain, with the rest obtained from reference TRBV11-3 and TRBJ2-1, is as follows: EAGVVQSPRYKIIEKKQPVAFWCNPISGHNTLYWYLQNLGQGPELLIRYENEEAVDDSQLPKDRFSAERLKGVDSTLKIQPAELGDSAVYLCASSEGLANWDEQFFGPGTRLTVL.

This rearrangement joins TRBV30 to TRBJ2-7, with 8 bases aligning to TRBD1. CDR3 length: 13 residues. Germline values: CDR1 GTSNPN, CDR2 SVGIG (reference sequence). The J segment lost 5 bases and the V segment lost 4 bases, leaving 7 bases of the junction unmatched. For the CDR3, the DNA is TGTGCCTGGACCAGGGGGCGTATCCACGAGCAGTACTTC. This sequence encodes CAWTRGRIHEQYF.

This clone was recorded a few times. This chain uses TRBV6-5 with TRBJ1-1; TRBD1 agrees at 7 bases. Germline V gives CDR1 MNHEY, CDR2 SVGAGI. This CDR3 is built from 15 residues. Losses at the gene ends were 0 bases for V and 0 bases for J; bases not matched to a gene: 1. The CDR3 protein is CASSYSDRLNTEAFF. CDR3 bases: TGTGCCAGCAGTTACTCGGACAGGCTGAACACTGAAGCTTTCTTT.

V gene TRBV2 combines with J gene TRBJ2-1; D is possibly TRBD2 (6 bases). CDR1 and CDR2 from the germline V gene are SNHLY and FYNNEI. Trimming removed 1 base from V and 0 bases from J, with 7 bases in between. The CDR3 sequence is 15 residues long. As DNA, the CDR3 is TGTGCCAGCAGTGAAGTGGGGGGCTCCTACAATGAGCAGTTCTTC. Translating gives CASSEVGGSYNEQFF.

This chain links TRBV7-9 with TRBJ1-1; 7 bases agree with TRBD1. Trimming cost V 5 bases and J 0 bases; bases outside gene matches: 6. In germline, CDR1 is SEHNR, CDR2 FQNEAQ (reference sequence). The CDR3 extends over 15 amino acids. The CDR3 is CASSRDRPMNTEAFF. In nucleotides, the CDR3 is TGTGCCAGCAGCCGGGACAGACCCATGAACACTGAAGCTTTCTTT.

The V gene is TRBV19, the J gene TRBJ2-1; TRBD2 agrees at 7 bases. J lost 5 bases, V lost 1 base, and 2 bases had no gene match. The CDR3 contains 14 residues. The V gene's germline CDR1 is LNHDA and CDR2 SQIVND (reference sequence). The CDR3 DNA reads as TGTGCCAGTAGTATAGCTGGGAGGGACAATGAGCAGTTCTTC. The encoded protein is CASSIAGRDNEQFF.

The rearrangement uses TRBV4-1 and TRBJ2-7; 12 nucleotides agree with TRBD1. CDR3 length equals 16 residues. CDR1 is MGHRA and CDR2 is YSYEKL in the germline V gene. Trimming took 4 bases from V and 3 from J; bases not matched to a gene: 7. The CDR3 loop reads CASSRVGTGGFYEQYF. The CDR3 nucleotides are TGCGCCAGCAGCCGAGTTGGGACAGGGGGCTTCTACGAGCAGTACTTC.

V is TRBV5-1 and J is TRBJ1-1, with 7 bases that match TRBD1. The CDR3 runs to 14 residues. The ends lost 6 bases at V and 4 bases at J; junction bases unmatched: 9. Germline V gene sequence: CDR1 SGHRS, CDR2 YFSETQ. CDR3 nucleotides: TGCGCCAGCACGCTTAGACAGGGAGGCACTGAAGCTTTCTTT. Encoded protein: CASTLRQGGTEAFF.

The V and J genes are TRBV6-5 and TRBJ1-1; no clear D gene. The CDR3 is 13 amino acids. Trimming stripped 0 bases from V and 5 bases from J, with 7 bases between. CDR1 and CDR2 (germline): MNHEY, SVGAGI. This chain's CDR3 is CASSYSRRTEAFF. In DNA form, the CDR3 reads TGTGCCAGCAGTTACTCCAGGAGGACTGAAGCTTTCTTT.

The rearrangement uses TRBV19 and TRBJ1-5; D remains unclear. Trimming took off 5 bases at V and 1 base at J, with 6 bases between the two ends. The germline V gene has CDR1 LNHDA and CDR2 SQIVND (reference sequence). CDR3 length: 13 amino acids. The CDR3 reads CASSPTSNQPQHF. The CDR3 DNA reads as TGTGCCAGTAGTCCCACAAGCAATCAGCCCCAGCATTTT.

The chain uses TRBV2 and TRBJ2-7; TRBD1 aligns across 9 bases. The CDR3 has 13 amino acids. Germline CDR1 reads SNHLY; CDR2 reads FYNNEI. The trim removed 4 bases at V and 4 bases at J, leaving 2 bases unmatched. For the CDR3, the DNA is TGTGCCAGCAGTGGGGACAGGGAATACGAGCAGTACTTC. Amino acids: CASSGDREYEQYF.

The CDR3 here is CASRQTSGANTGELFF. Here the CDR3 DNA reads TGTGCCAGCAGACAGACTAGCGGAGCGAACACCGGGGAGCTGTTTTTT. The rearrangement uses TRBV11-2 and TRBJ2-2; 9 bases map to TRBD2. Trimming took 6 bases from V and 0 from J; bases not matched to a gene: 5. The germline CDR1 and CDR2 sequences are SGHAT and FQNNGV. The CDR3 loop spans 16 amino acids.

The chain employs TRBV5-1 and TRBJ2-1, with D maybe TRBD2 (5 bases). The germline gives CDR1 SGHRS, CDR2 YFSETQ. This CDR3 contains 16 residues. Trimming left V 3 bases short and J 0 bases short, with 13 bases between. This chain's CDR3 is CASSSTPGSSYNEQFF. CDR3 coding DNA: TGCGCCAGCAGCTCGACACCGGGAAGCTCCTACAATGAGCAGTTCTTC.

The chain is built from TRBV15 and TRBJ2-4, with D perhaps matching TRBD2 (5 bases). V was shortened by 4 bases and J by 2 bases, with 12 bases between the two germline ends. Germline V gene lookup returns CDR1 LNHNV and CDR2 YYDKDF (reference sequence). The CDR3 is 15 amino acids. The CDR3: CATSNAGKSKNIQYF. In DNA form, the CDR3 reads TGTGCCACCAGCAATGCCGGGAAATCCAAAAACATTCAGTACTTC.

The chain carries TRBV5-1 and TRBJ2-5; 7 positions match TRBD2. In germline, CDR1 is SGHRS, CDR2 YFSETQ. The V and J ends lost 6 bases and 0 bases, in that order; junction bases with no gene match: 5. The CDR3 spans 14 residues. The CDR3 sequence is CASTPGGHQETQYF. Written as DNA, the CDR3 is TGCGCCAGCACCCCGGGGGGACACCAAGAGACCCAGTACTTC.

This sequence joins TRBV4-1 and TRBJ2-2; 11 bases agree with TRBD2. V was pared by 2 bases and J by 6 bases, with 8 bases of the junction left unmatched. Germline-derived CDR1 and CDR2 are MGHRA and YSYEKL. The CDR3 covers 17 residues. The CDR3 bases are TGCGCCAGCAGCCAACCTTATAGCGGGAGGGCGGCCGGGGAGCTGTTTTTT. Encoded protein: CASSQPYSGRAAGELFF.

The rearrangement uses TRBV11-2 and TRBJ2-5, with D possibly TRBD1 on 5 matching bases. This CDR3 contains 15 residues. Germline-derived CDR1 and CDR2 are SGHAT and FQNNGV. V lost 5 bases and J 5 bases, leaving 18 bases between the germline ends. CDR3 region: CASSQVGPNGETQYF. The DNA of the CDR3 is TGTGCCAGCAGCCAAGTGGGGCCCAATGGGGAGACCCAGTACTTC.